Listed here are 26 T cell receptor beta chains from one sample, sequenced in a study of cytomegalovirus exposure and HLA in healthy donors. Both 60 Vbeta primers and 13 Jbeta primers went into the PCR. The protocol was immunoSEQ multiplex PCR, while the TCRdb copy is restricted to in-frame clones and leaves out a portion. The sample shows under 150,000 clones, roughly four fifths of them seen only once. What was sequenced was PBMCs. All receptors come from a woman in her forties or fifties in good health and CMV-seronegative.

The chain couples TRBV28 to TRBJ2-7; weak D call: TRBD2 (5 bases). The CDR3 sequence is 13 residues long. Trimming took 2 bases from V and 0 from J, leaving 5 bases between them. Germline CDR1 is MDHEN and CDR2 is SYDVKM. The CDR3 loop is CASSLGGSYEQYF. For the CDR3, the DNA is TGTGCCAGCAGTTTAGGAGGCTCCTACGAGCAGTACTTC.

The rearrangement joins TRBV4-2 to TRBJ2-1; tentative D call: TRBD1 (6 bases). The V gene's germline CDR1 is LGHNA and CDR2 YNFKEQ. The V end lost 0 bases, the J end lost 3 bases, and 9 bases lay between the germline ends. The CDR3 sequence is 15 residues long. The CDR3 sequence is CASSQEQGSYNEQFF. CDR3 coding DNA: TGTGCCAGCAGCCAAGAACAGGGAAGCTACAATGAGCAGTTCTTC.

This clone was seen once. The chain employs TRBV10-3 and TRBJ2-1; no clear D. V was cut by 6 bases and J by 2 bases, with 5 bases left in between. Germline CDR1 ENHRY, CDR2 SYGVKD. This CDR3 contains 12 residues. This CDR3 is CAIRAPYNEQFF. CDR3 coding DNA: TGTGCCATCAGGGCCCCCTACAATGAGCAGTTCTTC.

The CDR3 loop reads CASSLGGAGGYEQYF. Here the CDR3 DNA reads TGTGCCAGCAGCTTGGGTGGGGCGGGGGGCTACGAGCAGTACTTC. The chain carries TRBV5-4 and TRBJ2-7; 8 nucleotides agree with TRBD2. Germline loops: CDR1 SGHNT, CDR2 YYREEE (reference sequence). The CDR3 runs to 15 residues. The V and J ends lost 0 bases and 3 bases, in that order; junction bases with no gene match: 5.

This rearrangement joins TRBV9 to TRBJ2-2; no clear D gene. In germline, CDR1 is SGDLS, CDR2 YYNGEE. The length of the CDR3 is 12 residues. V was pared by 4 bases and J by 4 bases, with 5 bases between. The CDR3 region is CASSPGTGELFF. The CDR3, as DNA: TGTGCCAGCAGCCCGGGCACCGGGGAGCTGTTTTTT.

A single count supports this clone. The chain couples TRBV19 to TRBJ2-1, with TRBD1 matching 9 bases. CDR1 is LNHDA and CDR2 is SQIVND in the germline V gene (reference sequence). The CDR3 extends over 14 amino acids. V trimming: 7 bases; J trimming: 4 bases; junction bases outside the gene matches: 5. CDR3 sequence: CASNRDREYNEQFF. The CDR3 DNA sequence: TGTGCCAGTAACCGGGACAGGGAGTACAATGAGCAGTTCTTC.

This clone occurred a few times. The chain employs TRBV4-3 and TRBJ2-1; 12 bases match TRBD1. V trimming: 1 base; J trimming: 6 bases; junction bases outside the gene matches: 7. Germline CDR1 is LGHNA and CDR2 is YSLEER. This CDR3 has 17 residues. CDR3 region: CASSQGAGTGGVNEQFF. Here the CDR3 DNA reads TGCGCCAGCAGCCAAGGGGCTGGGACAGGGGGCGTCAATGAGCAGTTCTTC.

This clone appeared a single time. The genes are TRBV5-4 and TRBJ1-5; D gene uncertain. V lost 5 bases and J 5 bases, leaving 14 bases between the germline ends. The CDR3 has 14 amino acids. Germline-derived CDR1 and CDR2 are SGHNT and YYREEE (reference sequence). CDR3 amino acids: CASSSGVTDQPQHF. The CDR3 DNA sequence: TGTGCCAGCAGTTCGGGTGTTACCGATCAGCCCCAGCATTTT.

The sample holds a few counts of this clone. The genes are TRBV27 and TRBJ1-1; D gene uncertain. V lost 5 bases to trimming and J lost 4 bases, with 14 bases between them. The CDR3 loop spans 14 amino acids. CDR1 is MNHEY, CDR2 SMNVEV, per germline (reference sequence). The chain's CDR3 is CASSGGLLVTEAFF. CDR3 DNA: TGTGCCAGCAGTGGAGGGTTATTAGTCACTGAAGCTTTCTTT.

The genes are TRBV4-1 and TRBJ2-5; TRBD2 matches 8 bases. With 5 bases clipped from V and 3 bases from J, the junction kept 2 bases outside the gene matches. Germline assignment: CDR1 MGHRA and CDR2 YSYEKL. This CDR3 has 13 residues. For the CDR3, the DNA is TGCGCCAGCAGCGGAGCGGGAGAAGAGACCCAGTACTTC. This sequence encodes CASSGAGEETQYF.

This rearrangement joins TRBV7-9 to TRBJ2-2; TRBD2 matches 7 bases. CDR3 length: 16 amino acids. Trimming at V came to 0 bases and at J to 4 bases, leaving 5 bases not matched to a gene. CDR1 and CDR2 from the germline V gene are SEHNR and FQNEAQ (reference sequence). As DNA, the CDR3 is TGTGCCAGCAGCTTAGCGGCGGGAGTGCGCACCGGGGAGCTGTTTTTT. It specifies CASSLAAGVRTGELFF.

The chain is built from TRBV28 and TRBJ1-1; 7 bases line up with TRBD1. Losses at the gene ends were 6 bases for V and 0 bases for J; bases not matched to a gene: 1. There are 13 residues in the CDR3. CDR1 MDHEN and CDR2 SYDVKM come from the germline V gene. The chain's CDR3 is CASRGQLNTEAFF. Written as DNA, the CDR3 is TGTGCCAGCAGGGGACAGTTGAACACTGAAGCTTTCTTT.

The CDR3 sequence: CSASGTGDTNEKLFF. The DNA of the CDR3 is TGCAGCGCCTCCGGGACAGGGGATACTAATGAAAAACTGTTTTTT. J is TRBJ1-4 and V is TRBV29-1, with 10 nucleotides matching TRBD1. This CDR3 spans 15 amino acids. Trimming at V came to 7 bases and at J to 2 bases, leaving 7 bases not matched to a gene. Germline V gene data show CDR1 as SQVTM and CDR2 as ANQGSEA.

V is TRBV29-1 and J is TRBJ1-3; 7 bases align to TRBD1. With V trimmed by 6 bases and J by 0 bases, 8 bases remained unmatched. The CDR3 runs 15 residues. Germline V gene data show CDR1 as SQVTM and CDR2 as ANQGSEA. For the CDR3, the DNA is TGCAGCGTGTCAAACAGGGGAAGCTCTGGAAACACCATATATTTT. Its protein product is CSVSNRGSSGNTIYF.

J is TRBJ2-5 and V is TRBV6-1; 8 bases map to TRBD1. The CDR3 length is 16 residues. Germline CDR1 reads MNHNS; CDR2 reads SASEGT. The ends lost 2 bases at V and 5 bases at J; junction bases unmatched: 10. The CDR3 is CASSELTGVVGETQYF. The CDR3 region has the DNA TGTGCCAGCAGTGAACTGACAGGGGTTGTGGGGGAGACCCAGTACTTC.

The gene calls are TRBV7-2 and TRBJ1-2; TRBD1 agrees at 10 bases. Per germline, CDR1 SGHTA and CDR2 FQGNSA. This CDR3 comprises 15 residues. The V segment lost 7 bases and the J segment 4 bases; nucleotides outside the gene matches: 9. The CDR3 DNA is TGTGCCAGCAACCTACCGGGACAGGGGTCCTATGGCTACACCTTC. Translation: CASNLPGQGSYGYTF.

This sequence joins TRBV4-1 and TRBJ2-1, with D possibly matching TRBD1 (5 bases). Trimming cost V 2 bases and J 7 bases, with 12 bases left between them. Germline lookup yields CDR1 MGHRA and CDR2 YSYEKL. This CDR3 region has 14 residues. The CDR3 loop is CASSQHRKLNEQFF. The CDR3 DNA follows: TGCGCCAGCAGCCAACACAGGAAACTAAATGAGCAGTTCTTC.

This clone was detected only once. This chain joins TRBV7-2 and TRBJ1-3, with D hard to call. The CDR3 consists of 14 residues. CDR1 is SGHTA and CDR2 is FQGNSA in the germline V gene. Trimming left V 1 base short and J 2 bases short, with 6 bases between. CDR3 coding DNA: TGTGCCAGCAGCTTAGTCGGAGCTGGAAACACCATATATTTT. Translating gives CASSLVGAGNTIYF. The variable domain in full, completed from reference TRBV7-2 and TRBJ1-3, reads GAGVSQSPSNKVTEKGKDVELRCDPISGHTALYWYRQSLGQGLEFLIYFQGNSAPDKSGLPSDRFSAERTGGSVSTLTIQRTQQEDSAVYLCASSLVGAGNTIYFGEGSWLTVV.

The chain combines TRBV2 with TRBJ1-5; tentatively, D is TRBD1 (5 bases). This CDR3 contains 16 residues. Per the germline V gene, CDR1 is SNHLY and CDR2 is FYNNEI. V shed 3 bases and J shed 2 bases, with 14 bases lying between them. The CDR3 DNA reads TGTGCCAGCAGTGATGTGATCCAAGGGGGCAATCAGCCCCAGCATTTT. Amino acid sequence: CASSDVIQGGNQPQHF.

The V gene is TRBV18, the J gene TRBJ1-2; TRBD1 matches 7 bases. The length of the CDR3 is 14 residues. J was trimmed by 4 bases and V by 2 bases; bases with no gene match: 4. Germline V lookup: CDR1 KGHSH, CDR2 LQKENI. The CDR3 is CASSPARGVYGYTF. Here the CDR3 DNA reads TGTGCCAGCTCACCAGCCAGGGGGGTCTATGGCTACACCTTC.

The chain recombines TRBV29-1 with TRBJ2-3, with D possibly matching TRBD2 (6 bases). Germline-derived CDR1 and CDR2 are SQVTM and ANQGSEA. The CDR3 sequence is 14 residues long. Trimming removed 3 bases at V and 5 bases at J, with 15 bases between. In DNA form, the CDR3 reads TGCAGCGTTGAGTTCGGGAGCGGCTTAGATACGCAGTATTTT. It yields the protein CSVEFGSGLDTQYF.

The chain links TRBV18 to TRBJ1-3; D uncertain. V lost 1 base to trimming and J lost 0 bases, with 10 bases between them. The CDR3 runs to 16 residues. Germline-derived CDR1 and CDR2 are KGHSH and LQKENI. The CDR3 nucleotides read TGTGCCAGCTCACCACGGGCCCCCCTCTCTGGAAACACCATATATTTT. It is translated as CASSPRAPLSGNTIYF.

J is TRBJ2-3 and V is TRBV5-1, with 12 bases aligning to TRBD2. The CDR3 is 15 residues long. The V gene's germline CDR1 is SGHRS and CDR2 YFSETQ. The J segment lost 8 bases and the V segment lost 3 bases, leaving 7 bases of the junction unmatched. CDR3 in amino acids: CASSSWTSGTVTQYF. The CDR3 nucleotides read TGCGCCAGCAGCTCCTGGACTAGCGGGACGGTTACGCAGTATTTT.

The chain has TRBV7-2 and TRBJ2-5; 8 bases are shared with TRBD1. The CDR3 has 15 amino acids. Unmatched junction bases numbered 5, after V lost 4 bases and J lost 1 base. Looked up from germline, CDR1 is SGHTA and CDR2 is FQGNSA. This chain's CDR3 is CASSSGQGGQETQYF. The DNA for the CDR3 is TGTGCCAGCAGCTCCGGACAGGGTGGCCAAGAGACCCAGTACTTC.

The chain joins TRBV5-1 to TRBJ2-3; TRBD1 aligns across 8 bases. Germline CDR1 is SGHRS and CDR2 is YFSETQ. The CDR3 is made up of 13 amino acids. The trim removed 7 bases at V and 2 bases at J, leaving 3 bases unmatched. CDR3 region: CASRQGNTDTQYF. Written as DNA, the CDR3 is TGCGCCAGCCGACAGGGGAACACAGATACGCAGTATTTT.

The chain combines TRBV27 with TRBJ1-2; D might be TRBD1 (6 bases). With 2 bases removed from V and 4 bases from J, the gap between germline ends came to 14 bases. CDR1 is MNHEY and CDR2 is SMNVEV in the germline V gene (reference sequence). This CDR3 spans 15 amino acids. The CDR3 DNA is TGTGCCAGCAGTTTACAGGCAGGGGACCTCTATGGCTACACCTTC. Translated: CASSLQAGDLYGYTF.